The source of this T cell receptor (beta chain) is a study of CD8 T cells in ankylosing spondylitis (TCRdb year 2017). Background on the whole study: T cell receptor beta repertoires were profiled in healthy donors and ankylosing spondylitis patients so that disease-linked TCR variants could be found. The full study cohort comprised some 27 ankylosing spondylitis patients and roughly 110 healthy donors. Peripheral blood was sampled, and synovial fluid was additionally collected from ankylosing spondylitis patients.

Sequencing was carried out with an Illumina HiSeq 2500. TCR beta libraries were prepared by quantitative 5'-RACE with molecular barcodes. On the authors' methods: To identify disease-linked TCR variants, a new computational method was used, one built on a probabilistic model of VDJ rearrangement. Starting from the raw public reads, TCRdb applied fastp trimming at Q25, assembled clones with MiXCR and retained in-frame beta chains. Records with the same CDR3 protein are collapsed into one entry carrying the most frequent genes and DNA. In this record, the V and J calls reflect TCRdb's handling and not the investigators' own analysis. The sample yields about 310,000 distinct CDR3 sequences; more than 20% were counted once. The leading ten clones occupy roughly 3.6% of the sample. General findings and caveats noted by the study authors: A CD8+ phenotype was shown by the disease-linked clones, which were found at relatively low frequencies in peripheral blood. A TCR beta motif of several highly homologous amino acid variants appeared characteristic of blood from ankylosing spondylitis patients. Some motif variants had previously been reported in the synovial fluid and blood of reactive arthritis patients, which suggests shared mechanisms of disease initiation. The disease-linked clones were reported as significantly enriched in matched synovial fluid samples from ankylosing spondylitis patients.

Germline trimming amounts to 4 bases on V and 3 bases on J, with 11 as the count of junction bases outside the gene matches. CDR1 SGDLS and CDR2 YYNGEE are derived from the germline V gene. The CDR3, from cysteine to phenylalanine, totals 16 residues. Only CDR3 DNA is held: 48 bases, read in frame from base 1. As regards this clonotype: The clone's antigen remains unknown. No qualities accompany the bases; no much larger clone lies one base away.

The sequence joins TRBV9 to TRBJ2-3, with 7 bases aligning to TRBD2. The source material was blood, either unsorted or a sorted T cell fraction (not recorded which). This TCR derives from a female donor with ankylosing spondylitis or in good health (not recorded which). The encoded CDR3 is CASSTDGGRKTDTQYF. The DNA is TGTGCCAGCAGCACCGACGGGGGGAGGAAGACAGATACGCAGTATTTT.